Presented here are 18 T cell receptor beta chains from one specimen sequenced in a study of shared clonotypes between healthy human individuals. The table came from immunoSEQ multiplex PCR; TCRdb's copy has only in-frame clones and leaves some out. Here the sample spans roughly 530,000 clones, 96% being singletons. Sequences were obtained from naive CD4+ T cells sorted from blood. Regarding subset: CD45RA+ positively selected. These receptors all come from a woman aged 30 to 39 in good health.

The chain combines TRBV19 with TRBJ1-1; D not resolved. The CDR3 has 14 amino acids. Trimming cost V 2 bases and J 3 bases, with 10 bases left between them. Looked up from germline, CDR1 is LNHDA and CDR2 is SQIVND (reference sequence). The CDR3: CASSIPSSDTEAFF. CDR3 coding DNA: TGTGCCAGTAGTATACCCTCCAGTGACACTGAAGCTTTCTTT.

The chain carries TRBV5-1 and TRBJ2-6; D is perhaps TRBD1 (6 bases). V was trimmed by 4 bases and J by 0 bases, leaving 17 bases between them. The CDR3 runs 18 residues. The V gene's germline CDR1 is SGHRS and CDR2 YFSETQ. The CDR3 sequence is CASSGLTGTISGANVLTF. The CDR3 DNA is TGCGCCAGCAGCGGATTGACAGGTACTATCTCTGGGGCCAACGTCCTGACTTTC.

The CDR3 region has the DNA TGTGCCAGCAGTTCCCCGGGACCAACGGCCTTTTTTGGCTACACCTTC. As protein: CASSSPGPTAFFGYTF. The V and J genes are TRBV6-5 and TRBJ1-2; TRBD1 is a possible D gene (5 bases). CDR1 and CDR2 from the germline V gene are MNHEY and SVGAGI. This CDR3 has 16 residues. Trimming pared 4 bases from V and 7 bases from J, leaving 22 bases between.

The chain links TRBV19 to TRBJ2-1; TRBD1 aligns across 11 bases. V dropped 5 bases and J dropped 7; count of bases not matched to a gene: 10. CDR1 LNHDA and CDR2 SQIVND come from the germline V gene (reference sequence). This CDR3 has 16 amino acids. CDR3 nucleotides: TGTGCCAGTAGTCACGACTGGGACAGGGGGAGGAATGAGCAGTTCTTC. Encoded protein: CASSHDWDRGRNEQFF.

The CDR3 is CASSPGLAVAKNIQYF. The CDR3 nucleotides are TGTGCCAGTAGTCCAGGACTAGCAGTAGCCAAAAACATTCAGTACTTC. The rearrangement links TRBV19 to TRBJ2-4, with TRBD2 matching over 8 bases. V lost 5 bases and J lost 0; bases outside the gene matches: 6. CDR3 length: 16 amino acids. Germline CDR1 reads LNHDA; CDR2 reads SQIVND (reference sequence).

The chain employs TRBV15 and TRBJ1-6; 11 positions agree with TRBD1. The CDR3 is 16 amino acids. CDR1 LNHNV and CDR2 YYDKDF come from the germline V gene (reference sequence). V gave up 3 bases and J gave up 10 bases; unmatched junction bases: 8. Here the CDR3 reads CATSRDRDRGDSPLHF. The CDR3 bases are TGTGCCACCAGCAGGGACCGGGACAGGGGGGACTCACCCCTCCACTTT.

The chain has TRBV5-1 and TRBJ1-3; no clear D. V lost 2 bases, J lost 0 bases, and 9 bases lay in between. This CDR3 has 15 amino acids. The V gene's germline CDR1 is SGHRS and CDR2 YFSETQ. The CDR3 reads CASSFTSGSGNTIYF. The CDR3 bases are TGCGCCAGCAGCTTTACCTCGGGCTCTGGAAACACCATATATTTT.

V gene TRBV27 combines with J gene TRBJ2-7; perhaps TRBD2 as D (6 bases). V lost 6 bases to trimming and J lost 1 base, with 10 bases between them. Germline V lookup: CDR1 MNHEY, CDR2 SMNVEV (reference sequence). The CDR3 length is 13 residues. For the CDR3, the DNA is TGTGCCAGCAGCTTAGCGGATTCCTACGAGCAGTACTTC. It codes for CASSLADSYEQYF.

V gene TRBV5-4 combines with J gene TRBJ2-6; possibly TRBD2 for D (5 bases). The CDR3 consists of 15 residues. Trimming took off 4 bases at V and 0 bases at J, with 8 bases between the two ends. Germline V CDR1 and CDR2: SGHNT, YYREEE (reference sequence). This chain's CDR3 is CASSGSSSGANVLTF. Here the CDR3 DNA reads TGTGCCAGCAGCGGGAGTAGCTCTGGGGCCAACGTCCTGACTTTC.

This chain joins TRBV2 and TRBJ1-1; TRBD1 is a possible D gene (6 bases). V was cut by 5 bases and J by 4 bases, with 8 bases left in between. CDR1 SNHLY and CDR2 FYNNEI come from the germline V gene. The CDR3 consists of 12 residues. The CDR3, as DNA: TGTGCCAGCAGTCAGGGGATCACTGAAGCTTTCTTT. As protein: CASSQGITEAFF.

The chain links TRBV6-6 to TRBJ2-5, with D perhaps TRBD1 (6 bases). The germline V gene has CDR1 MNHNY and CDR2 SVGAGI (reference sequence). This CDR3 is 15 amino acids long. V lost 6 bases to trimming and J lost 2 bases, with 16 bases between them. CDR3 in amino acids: CASREQTGSQETQYF. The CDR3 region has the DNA TGTGCCAGCAGGGAGCAGACAGGATCTCAAGAGACCCAGTACTTC.

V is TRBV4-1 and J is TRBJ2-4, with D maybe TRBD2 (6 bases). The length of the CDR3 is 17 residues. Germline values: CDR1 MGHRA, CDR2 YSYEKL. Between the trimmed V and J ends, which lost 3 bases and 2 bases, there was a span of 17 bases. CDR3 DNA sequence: TGCGCCAGCAGCCACCCTTCGGAGGGCCCGACCAAAAACATTCAGTACTTC. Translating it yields CASSHPSEGPTKNIQYF.

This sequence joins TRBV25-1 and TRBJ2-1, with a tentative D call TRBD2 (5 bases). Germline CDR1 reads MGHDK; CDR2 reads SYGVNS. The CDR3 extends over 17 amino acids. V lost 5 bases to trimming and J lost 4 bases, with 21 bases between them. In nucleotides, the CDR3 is TGTGCCAGCAGTTCCCTAGCTGGAGGACCACCTTACAATGAGCAGTTCTTC. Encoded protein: CASSSLAGGPPYNEQFF.

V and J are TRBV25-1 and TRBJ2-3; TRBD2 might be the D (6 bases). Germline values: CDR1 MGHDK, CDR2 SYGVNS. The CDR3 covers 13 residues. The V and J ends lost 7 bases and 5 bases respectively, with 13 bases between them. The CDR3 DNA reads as TGTGCCAGCACCCTTTGGGGGGAAGATACGCAGTATTTT. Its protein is CASTLWGEDTQYF.

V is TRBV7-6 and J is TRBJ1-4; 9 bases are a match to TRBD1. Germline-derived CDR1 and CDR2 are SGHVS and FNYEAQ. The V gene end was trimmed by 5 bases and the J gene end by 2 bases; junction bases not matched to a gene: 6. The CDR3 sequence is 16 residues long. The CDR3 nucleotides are TGTGCCAGCAGCCCGACAGGGGGGACCACTAATGAAAAACTGTTTTTT. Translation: CASSPTGGTTNEKLFF.

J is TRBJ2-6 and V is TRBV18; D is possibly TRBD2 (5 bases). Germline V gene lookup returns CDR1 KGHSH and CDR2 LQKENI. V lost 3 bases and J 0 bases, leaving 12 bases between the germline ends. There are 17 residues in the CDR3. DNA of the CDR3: TGTGCCAGCTCACCGATTACCCGGGGCTCTGGGGCCAACGTCCTGACTTTC. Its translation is CASSPITRGSGANVLTF.

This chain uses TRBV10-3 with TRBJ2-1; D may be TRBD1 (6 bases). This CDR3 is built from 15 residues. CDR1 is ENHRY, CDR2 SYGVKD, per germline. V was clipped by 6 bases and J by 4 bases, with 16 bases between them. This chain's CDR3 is CAISERDNRYNEQFF. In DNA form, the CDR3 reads TGTGCCATCAGCGAACGGGACAACCGATACAATGAGCAGTTCTTC.

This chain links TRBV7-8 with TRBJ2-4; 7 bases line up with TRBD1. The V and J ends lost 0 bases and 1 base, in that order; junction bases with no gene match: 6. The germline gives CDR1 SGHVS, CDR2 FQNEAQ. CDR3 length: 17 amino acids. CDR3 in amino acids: CASSLARTGAAKNIQYF. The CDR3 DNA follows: TGTGCCAGCAGCTTAGCCCGTACAGGGGCGGCCAAAAACATTCAGTACTTC.